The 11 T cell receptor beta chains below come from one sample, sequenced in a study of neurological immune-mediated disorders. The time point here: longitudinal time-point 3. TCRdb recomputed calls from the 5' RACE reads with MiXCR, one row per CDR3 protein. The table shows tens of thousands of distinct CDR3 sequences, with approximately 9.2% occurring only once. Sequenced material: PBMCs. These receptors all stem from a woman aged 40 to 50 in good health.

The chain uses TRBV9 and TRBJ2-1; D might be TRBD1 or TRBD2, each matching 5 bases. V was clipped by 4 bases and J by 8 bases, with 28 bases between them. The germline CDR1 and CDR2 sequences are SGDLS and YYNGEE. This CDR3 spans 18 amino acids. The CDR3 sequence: CASSPSVVGRMRGYEQFF. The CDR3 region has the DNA TGTGCCAGCAGCCCCTCAGTAGTGGGGCGGATGAGGGGATATGAGCAGTTCTTC.

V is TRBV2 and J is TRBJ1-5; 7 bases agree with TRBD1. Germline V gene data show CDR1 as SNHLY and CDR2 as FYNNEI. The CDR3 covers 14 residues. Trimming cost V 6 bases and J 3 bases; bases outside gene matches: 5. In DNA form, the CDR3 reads TGTGCCAGCAGCCAGACAGGGTACAATCAGCCCCAGCATTTT. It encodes CASSQTGYNQPQHF.

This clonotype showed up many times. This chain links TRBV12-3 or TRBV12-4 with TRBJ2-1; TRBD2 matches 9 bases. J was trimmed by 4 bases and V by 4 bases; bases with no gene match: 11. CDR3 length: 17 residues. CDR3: CASSSTPGLARYNEQFF. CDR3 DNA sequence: TGTGCCAGCAGTTCTACCCCCGGACTAGCGCGGTACAATGAGCAGTTCTTC.

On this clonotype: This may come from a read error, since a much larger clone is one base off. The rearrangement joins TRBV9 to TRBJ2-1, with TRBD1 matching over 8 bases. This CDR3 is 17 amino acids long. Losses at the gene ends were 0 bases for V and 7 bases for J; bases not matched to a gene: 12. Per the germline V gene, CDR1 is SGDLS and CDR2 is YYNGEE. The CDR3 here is CASSVGSSGQDYNEQFF. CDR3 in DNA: TGTGCCAGCAGCGTAGGATCTTCGGGACAGGACTATAATGAGCAGTTCTTC.

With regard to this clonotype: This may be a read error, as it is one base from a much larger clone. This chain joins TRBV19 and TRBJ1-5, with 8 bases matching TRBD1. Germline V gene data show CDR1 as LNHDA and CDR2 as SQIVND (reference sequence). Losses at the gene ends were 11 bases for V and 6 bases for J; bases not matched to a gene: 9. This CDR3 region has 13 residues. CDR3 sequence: CAGTDREFQPQHF. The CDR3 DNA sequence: TGTGCCGGTACGGACAGGGAGTTTCAGCCCCAGCATTTT.

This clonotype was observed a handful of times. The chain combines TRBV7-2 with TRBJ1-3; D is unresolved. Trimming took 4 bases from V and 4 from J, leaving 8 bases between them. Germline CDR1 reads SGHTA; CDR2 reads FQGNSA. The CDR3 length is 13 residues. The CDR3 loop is CASSWPGGNTIYF. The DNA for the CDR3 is TGTGCCAGCAGCTGGCCGGGGGGAAACACCATATATTTT. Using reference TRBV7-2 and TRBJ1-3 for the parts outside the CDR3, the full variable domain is GAGVSQSPSNKVTEKGKDVELRCDPISGHTALYWYRQSLGQGLEFLIYFQGNSAPDKSGLPSDRFSAERTGGSVSTLTIQRTQQEDSAVYLCASSWPGGNTIYFGEGSWLTVV.

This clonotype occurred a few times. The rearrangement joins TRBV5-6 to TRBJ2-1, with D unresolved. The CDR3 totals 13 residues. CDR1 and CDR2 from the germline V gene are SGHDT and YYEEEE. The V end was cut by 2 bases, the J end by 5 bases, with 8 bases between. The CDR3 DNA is TGTGCCAGCAGCTTACCCGCGGACAATGAGCAGTTCTTC. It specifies CASSLPADNEQFF.

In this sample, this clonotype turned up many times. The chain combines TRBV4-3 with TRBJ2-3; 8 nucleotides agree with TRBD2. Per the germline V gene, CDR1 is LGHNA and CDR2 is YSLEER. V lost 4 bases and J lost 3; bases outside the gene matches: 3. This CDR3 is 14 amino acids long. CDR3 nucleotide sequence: TGCGCCAGCAGCCTGGGACTAGAAACAGATACGCAGTATTTT. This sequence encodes CASSLGLETDTQYF.

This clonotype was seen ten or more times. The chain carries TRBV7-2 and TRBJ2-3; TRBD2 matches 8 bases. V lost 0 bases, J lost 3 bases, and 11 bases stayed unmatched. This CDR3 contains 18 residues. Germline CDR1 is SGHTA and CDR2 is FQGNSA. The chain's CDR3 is CASSLAHSGGLGTDTQYF. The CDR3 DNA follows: TGTGCCAGCAGCTTAGCCCACAGCGGGGGATTGGGGACAGATACGCAGTATTTT.

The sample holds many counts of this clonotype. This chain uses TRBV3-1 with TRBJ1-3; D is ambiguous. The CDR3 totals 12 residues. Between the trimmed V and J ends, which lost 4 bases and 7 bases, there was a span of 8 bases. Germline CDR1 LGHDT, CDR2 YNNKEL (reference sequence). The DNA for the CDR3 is TGTGCCAGCAGCCGTGCCGACAACACCATATATTTT. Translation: CASSRADNTIYF. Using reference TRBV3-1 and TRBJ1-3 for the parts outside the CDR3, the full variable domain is DTAVSQTPKYLVTQMGNDKSIKCEQNLGHDTMYWYKQDSKKFLKIMFSYNNKELIINETVPNRFSPKSPDKAHLNLHINSLELGDSAVYFCASSRADNTIYFGEGSWLTVV.

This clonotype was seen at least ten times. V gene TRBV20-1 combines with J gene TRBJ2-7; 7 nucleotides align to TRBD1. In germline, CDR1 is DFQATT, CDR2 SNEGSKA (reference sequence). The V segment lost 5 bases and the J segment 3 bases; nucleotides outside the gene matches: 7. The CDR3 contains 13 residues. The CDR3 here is CSAGGQANYEQYF. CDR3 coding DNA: TGCAGTGCTGGCGGACAGGCTAACTACGAGCAGTACTTC.